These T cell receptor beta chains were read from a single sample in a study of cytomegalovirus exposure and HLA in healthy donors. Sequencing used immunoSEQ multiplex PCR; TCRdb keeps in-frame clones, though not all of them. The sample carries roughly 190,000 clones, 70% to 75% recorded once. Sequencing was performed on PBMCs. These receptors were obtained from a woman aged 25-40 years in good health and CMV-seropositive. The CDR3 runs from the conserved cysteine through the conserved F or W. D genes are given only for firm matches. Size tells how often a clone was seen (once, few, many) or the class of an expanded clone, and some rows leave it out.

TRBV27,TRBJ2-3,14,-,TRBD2,CASSTSVSTDTQYF,TGTGCCAGCAGTACTAGCGTTAGCACAGATACGCAGTATTTT
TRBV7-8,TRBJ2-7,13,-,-,CASSRTRDYEQYF,TGTGCCAGCAGCCGGACGAGGGACTACGAGCAGTACTTC
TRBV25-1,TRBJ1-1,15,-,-,CASNPAGERNTEAFF,TGTGCCAGCAACCCGGCAGGGGAGAGGAACACTGAAGCTTTCTTT
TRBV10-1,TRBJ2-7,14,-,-,CASSPPGELYEQYF,TGCGCCAGCAGTCCCCCCGGGGAACTCTACGAGCAGTACTTC
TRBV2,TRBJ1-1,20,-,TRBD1,CASSAPGQGSVRFEDTEAFF,TGTGCCAGCAGTGCCCCGGGACAGGGGTCGGTTAGATTTGAGGACACTGAAGCTTTCTTT
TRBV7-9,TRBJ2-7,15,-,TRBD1,CASSLGRGLSYEQYF,TGTGCCAGCAGCTTAGGCAGGGGGTTGAGCTACGAGCAGTACTTC
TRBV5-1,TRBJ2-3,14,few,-,CASSLGGPEDTQYF,TGCGCCAGCAGCTTAGGAGGGCCGGAGGATACGCAGTATTTT
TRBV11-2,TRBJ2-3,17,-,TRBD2,CASSPGLAGGPTDTQYF,TGTGCCAGCAGCCCGGGACTAGCGGGAGGGCCGACAGATACGCAGTATTTT
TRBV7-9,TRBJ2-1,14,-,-,CASSPQGGASEQFF,TGTGCCAGCAGCCCCCAGGGGGGTGCGAGTGAGCAGTTCTTC
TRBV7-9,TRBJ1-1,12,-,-,CSSSLRQTEAFF,TGTTCCAGCAGCTTAAGACAAACTGAAGCTTTCTTT
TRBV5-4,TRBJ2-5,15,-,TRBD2,CASSLAPGGRETQYF,TGTGCCAGCAGCTTGGCCCCGGGAGGGAGGGAGACCCAGTACTTC
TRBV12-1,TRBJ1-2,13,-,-,CASSSGNNDGYTF,TGTGCCAGCAGCTCCGGGAATAATGATGGCTACACCTTC
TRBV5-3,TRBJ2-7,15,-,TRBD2,CAKGGPSGFSYEQYF,TGTGCCAAAGGGGGGCCTAGCGGGTTCTCCTACGAGCAGTACTTC
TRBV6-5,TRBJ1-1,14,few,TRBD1,CASSWGQGGTEAFF,TGTGCCAGCAGTTGGGGACAGGGCGGCACTGAAGCTTTCTTT
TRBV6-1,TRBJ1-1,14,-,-,CASSVHREDTEAFF,TGTGCCAGCAGCGTGCACAGGGAAGACACTGAAGCTTTCTTT
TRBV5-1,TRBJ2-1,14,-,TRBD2,CASSFSGAYNEQFF,TGCGCCAGCAGCTTTAGCGGGGCCTACAATGAGCAGTTCTTC
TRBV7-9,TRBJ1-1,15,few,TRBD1,CASSPGTGSGTEAFF,TGTGCCAGCAGCCCCGGGACAGGGAGTGGGACTGAAGCTTTCTTT
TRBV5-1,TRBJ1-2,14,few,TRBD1,CASTRDSANYGYTF,TGCGCCAGCACCCGGGACAGCGCTAACTATGGCTACACCTTC
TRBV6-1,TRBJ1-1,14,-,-,CASREVLGYTEAFF,TGTGCCAGCCGGGAGGTTCTGGGCTACACTGAAGCTTTCTTT
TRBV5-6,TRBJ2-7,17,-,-,CASSLGGRGRTSYEQYF,TGTGCCAGCAGCTTGGGGGGGCGGGGGCGGACCTCCTACGAGCAGTACTTC
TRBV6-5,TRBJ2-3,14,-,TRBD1,CASSPGQVTDTQYF,TGTGCCAGCAGCCCGGGACAGGTCACAGATACGCAGTATTTT
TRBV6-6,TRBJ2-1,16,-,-,CASRNLSANSYNEQFF,TGTGCCAGCCGAAACCTTAGCGCGAACTCCTACAATGAGCAGTTCTTC
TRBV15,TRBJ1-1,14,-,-,CATSRSVLNTEAFF,TGTGCCACCAGCAGATCAGTTTTGAACACTGAAGCTTTCTTT
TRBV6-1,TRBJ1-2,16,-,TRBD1,CASSEAPTGRSYGYTF,TGTGCCAGCAGTGAAGCGCCGACAGGGAGGAGCTATGGCTACACCTTC
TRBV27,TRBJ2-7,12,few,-,CASTVTAVGQYF,TGTGCCAGCACCGTAACCGCGGTCGGGCAGTACTTC
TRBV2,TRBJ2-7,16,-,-,CASSVAGRASSYEQYF,TGTGCCAGCAGTGTCGCGGGGCGGGCGAGCTCCTACGAGCAGTACTTC
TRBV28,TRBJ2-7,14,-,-,CASRGDMSSYEQYF,TGTGCCAGCAGGGGGGACATGAGCTCCTACGAGCAGTACTTC
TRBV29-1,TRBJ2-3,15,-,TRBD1,CSVETRTGVGNTQYF,TGCAGCGTTGAAACGAGGACAGGAGTCGGGAATACGCAGTATTTT
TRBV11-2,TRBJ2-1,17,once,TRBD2,CASSLTSGRKLSGEQFF,TGTGCCAGCAGCCTCACTAGCGGGAGGAAATTATCCGGAGAGCAGTTCTTC
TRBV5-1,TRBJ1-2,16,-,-,CASSGRRGQRLNGYTF,TGCGCCAGCAGCGGGCGGCGGGGGCAGCGGCTGAATGGCTACACCTTC
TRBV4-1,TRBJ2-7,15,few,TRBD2,CASSRISGIGYEQYF,TGCGCCAGCAGCCGAATTAGCGGGATTGGGTACGAGCAGTACTTC
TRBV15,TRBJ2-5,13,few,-,CATSEGVRETQYF,TGTGCCACCAGCGAGGGGGTGAGGGAGACCCAGTACTTC
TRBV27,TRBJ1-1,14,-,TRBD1,CAGTGGLMNTEAFF,TGTGCCGGCACAGGGGGCCTCATGAACACTGAAGCTTTCTTT
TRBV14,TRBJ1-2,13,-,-,CASSREGDRGYTF,TGTGCCAGCAGCCGGGAGGGGGATCGTGGCTACACCTTC
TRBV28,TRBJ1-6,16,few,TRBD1,CASSLLKGAGNSPLHF,TGTGCCAGCAGTTTGTTGAAGGGGGCAGGTAATTCACCCCTCCACTTT
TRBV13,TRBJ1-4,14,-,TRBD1,CASSKQGAYEKLFF,TGTGCCAGCAGCAAACAGGGGGCGTATGAAAAACTGTTTTTT
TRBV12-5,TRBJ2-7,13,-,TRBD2,CASGSGTSGKQYF,TGTGCTAGTGGTTCGGGGACTAGCGGGAAGCAGTACTTC
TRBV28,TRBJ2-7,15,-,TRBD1,CASSSWGQGINEQYF,TGTGCCAGCAGTTCATGGGGACAGGGGATCAACGAGCAGTACTTC
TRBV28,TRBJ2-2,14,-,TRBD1,CASRPGQGGGELFF,TGTGCCAGCAGACCGGGACAGGGAGGTGGGGAGCTGTTTTTT
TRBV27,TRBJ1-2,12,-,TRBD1,CASSFRGNGYTF,TGTGCCAGCAGTTTCAGGGGGAATGGCTACACCTTC
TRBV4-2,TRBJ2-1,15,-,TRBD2,CASSQFASGRDEQFF,TGTGCCAGCAGCCAATTCGCTAGCGGGAGGGATGAGCAGTTCTTC
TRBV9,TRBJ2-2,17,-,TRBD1,CASSVGRDRGLTGELFF,TGTGCCAGCAGCGTAGGAAGAGACAGGGGTTTAACCGGGGAGCTGTTTTTT
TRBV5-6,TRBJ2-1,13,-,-,CASSNPLAREQFF,TGTGCCAGCAGCAACCCCCTAGCTCGCGAGCAGTTCTTC
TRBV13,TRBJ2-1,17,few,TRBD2,CASSPELAGGSYNEQFF,TGTGCCAGCAGCCCCGAACTAGCGGGAGGCTCCTACAATGAGCAGTTCTTC
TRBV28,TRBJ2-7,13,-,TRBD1,CASSLTGDYEQYF,TGTGCCAGCAGTTTGACAGGGGACTACGAGCAGTACTTC
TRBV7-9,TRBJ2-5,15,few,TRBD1,CASSFAQGAQETQYF,TGTGCCAGCAGCTTCGCCCAGGGGGCTCAAGAGACCCAGTACTTC
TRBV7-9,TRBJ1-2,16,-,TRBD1,CASSETGGPAGYGYTF,TGTGCCAGCAGCGAGACAGGGGGCCCCGCTGGCTATGGCTACACCTTC
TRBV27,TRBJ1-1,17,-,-,CASSLFVGTGVNTEAFF,TGTGCCAGCAGTTTATTTGTGGGGACGGGGGTTAACACTGAAGCTTTCTTT
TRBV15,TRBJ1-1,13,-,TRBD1,CATSRKGATEAFF,TGTGCCACCAGCAGAAAGGGGGCGACTGAAGCTTTCTTT
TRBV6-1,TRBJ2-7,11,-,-,CASSSTYEQYF,TGTGCCAGCAGTAGCACGTACGAGCAGTACTTC
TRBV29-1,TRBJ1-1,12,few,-,CSVIKGLTEAFF,TGCAGCGTTATAAAGGGGCTGACTGAAGCTTTCTTT
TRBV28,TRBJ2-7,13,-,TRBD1,CASSRTGAYEQYF,TGTGCCAGCAGTCGGACAGGGGCCTACGAGCAGTACTTC
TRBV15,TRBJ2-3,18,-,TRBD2,CATSPRGLAGGPTDTQYF,TGTGCCACCAGCCCCCGGGGACTAGCGGGAGGGCCCACAGATACGCAGTATTTT
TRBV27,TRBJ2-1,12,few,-,CASNSGVDEQFF,TGTGCCAGCAATTCCGGGGTGGATGAGCAGTTCTTC
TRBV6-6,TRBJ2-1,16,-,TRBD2,CASSSPELAGYNEQFF,TGTGCCAGCAGTTCCCCCGAACTAGCGGGTTACAATGAGCAGTTCTTC
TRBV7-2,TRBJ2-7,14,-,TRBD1,CASSLVGTAYEQYF,TGTGCCAGCAGCTTAGTTGGGACAGCCTACGAGCAGTACTTC
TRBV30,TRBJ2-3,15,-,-,CAWSVFQSGADTQYF,TGTGCCTGGAGTGTATTCCAGTCCGGGGCAGATACGCAGTATTTT